A single sample is the source of the 13 T cell receptor beta chains below, sequenced in a study of shared clonotypes between healthy human individuals (dated by TCRdb to 2018 to 2021). The library came from the immunoSEQ multiplex PCR assay. What TCRdb holds here is the immuneACCESS table cut down to in-frame rearrangements. Part of the clones is not present; checked against another copy, under half of the missing clones reflect an unresolved V gene, and the others are unexplained. Across this sample there are around 1.4 million clones, with about 98.5% seen only once. The ten most abundant clones make up roughly 0.35% of the sample. Sequencing was done on a sample of naive CD4+ T cells sorted from blood. This sample's cell subset or site label indicates: CD45RA+ positively selected. The origin of the receptors is a man younger than 45 in good health.

The chain links TRBV5-1 to TRBJ2-3; D remains unclear. CDR1 is SGHRS and CDR2 is YFSETQ in the germline V gene. The germline V and J ends were trimmed by 4 bases and 0 bases, with 12 bases remaining between them. The CDR3 has 15 residues. The CDR3 spells CASSAGPISTDTQYF. CDR3 coding DNA: TGCGCCAGCAGCGCTGGACCAATTAGCACAGATACGCAGTATTTT.

The CDR3: CASSRPGIYEQYF. Written as DNA, the CDR3 is TGTGCCAGCAGCCGCCCAGGGATCTACGAGCAGTACTTC. The chain is built from TRBV5-5 and TRBJ2-7, with D tentatively TRBD1 (5 bases). The ends were cut back, 4 bases at V and 3 bases at J, with 11 bases in the middle. Germline-derived CDR1 and CDR2 are SGHKS and YYEKEE (reference sequence). The CDR3 spans 13 residues.

This clone appeared a single time. V gene TRBV6-4 combines with J gene TRBJ2-7; 11 bases agree with TRBD2. The germline CDR1 and CDR2 sequences are MRHNA and SNTAGT. Germline trimming cut 3 bases from V and 4 bases from J; bases unmatched to any gene: 8. The CDR3 contains 16 residues. CDR3 nucleotide sequence: TGTGCCAGCAGTGAGGCCGTTAGCGGGAGGGGGTACGAGCAGTACTTC. Translation gives CASSEAVSGRGYEQYF.

The CDR3 here is CASSQAGGTGETQYF. The CDR3 DNA reads as TGCGCCAGCAGCCAAGCGGGGGGGACGGGGGAGACCCAGTACTTC. The V gene is TRBV4-3, the J gene TRBJ2-5; TRBD2 matches 8 bases. The CDR3 extends over 15 amino acids. The J segment lost 5 bases and the V segment lost 1 base, leaving 6 bases of the junction unmatched. The V gene's germline CDR1 is LGHNA and CDR2 YSLEER.

The rearrangement links TRBV11-3 to TRBJ2-7, with TRBD1 matching 7 bases. Trimming removed 5 bases from V and 0 bases from J; junction bases left unmatched: 13. Germline loops: CDR1 SGHNT, CDR2 YENEEA. The CDR3 spans 17 residues. The CDR3 nucleotides read TGTGCCAGCAGCCCATCTCGAGGACAGGATAGCTCCTACGAGCAGTACTTC. Its protein is CASSPSRGQDSSYEQYF.

The V call is TRBV5-1, the J call TRBJ2-7; weak D call: TRBD2 (6 bases). Germline values: CDR1 SGHRS, CDR2 YFSETQ. Trimming removed 4 bases at V and 4 bases at J, with 18 bases between. The CDR3 totals 15 residues. CDR3 sequence (DNA): TGCGCCAGCAGCGGGAGCGGGTCTGTTGGGTACGAGCAGTACTTC. Its protein product is CASSGSGSVGYEQYF.

This chain uses TRBV6-4 with TRBJ2-3; 7 bases are shared with TRBD1. Germline V gene sequence: CDR1 MRHNA, CDR2 SNTAGT. CDR3 length: 16 residues. Germline trimming cut 7 bases from V and 2 bases from J; bases unmatched to any gene: 12. In DNA form, the CDR3 reads TGTGCCAGCATAGGGTCCGGGACAGAGAACACAGATACGCAGTATTTT. Its translation: CASIGSGTENTDTQYF.

This sequence joins TRBV4-1 and TRBJ2-3; 10 bases agree with TRBD2. Germline assignment: CDR1 MGHRA and CDR2 YSYEKL. This CDR3 region has 18 residues. J was trimmed by 0 bases and V by 2 bases; bases with no gene match: 8. The CDR3 is CASSQLPGLAVSTDTQYF. The CDR3 DNA follows: TGCGCCAGCAGCCAACTTCCTGGACTAGCGGTTAGCACAGATACGCAGTATTTT.

The gene calls are TRBV7-6 and TRBJ1-1; D ambiguous. V lost 2 bases and J lost 2, with 3 bases in between. The CDR3 is 12 residues long. In germline, CDR1 is SGHVS, CDR2 FNYEAQ. The DNA for the CDR3 is TGTGCCAGCAGCTTAATAAACACTGAAGCTTTCTTT. Translated, it gives CASSLINTEAFF.

In regard to this clone: Different DNA sequences within this sample yield the same CDR3. J is TRBJ2-3 and V is TRBV9; the D gene is possibly TRBD2 (6 bases). Germline CDR1 and CDR2: SGDLS and YYNGEE. Trimming took 0 bases from V and 6 from J, leaving 11 bases between them. The CDR3 spans 14 residues. The CDR3 protein is CASSVGGTSDTQYF. For the CDR3, the DNA is TGTGCCAGCAGCGTAGGCGGGACTTCGGATACGCAGTATTTT.

The genes are TRBV2 and TRBJ1-2; D uncertain. V lost 3 bases and J lost 7, with 12 bases in between. This CDR3 spans 13 amino acids. Looked up from germline, CDR1 is SNHLY and CDR2 is FYNNEI. The CDR3 spells CASSDGPRPGYTF. As DNA, the CDR3 is TGTGCCAGCAGTGACGGCCCACGTCCTGGCTACACCTTC.

The V and J genes are TRBV5-1 and TRBJ2-7, with 11 nucleotides matching TRBD2. There are 15 residues in the CDR3. The germline V gene has CDR1 SGHRS and CDR2 YFSETQ. The junction had 5 bases not matched to a gene; V was cut back by 0 bases and J by 6 bases. In DNA form, the CDR3 reads TGCGCCAGCAGCTTGGCTGTAGCGGGAGGGAGCGAGCAGTACTTC. It translates to CASSLAVAGGSEQYF.

V and J are TRBV14 and TRBJ2-5; maybe TRBD2 (6 bases). Deletions cut 2 bases from V and 5 bases from J, with 15 bases between. CDR1 is SGHDN and CDR2 is FVKESK in the germline V gene. CDR3 size: 15 residues. CDR3 nucleotides: TGTGCCAGCAGCCAACTCCGGGAGAATTGGGAGACCCAGTACTTC. This codes for CASSQLRENWETQYF.